What follows are 29 T cell receptor beta chains derived from one specimen sequenced in a study of metastatic and nonmetastatic thyroid tumors. There were no patients who had received any treatment before thyroid surgery. TCRdb reprocessed the PCR reads via MiXCR. The sample comprises roughly 40,000 clones, 16% of which are singletons, and less than 4.5% rests with the top ten. Sequences were obtained from blood. The receptors were sampled from a female donor with papillary thyroid cancer or a benign thyroid nodule (not recorded which). Some clones in this sample may be carry-over from other donors' samples.

This clone was counted only a few times. A much larger clone lies a single base off, so this may be a read error. The rearrangement joins TRBV6-2 or TRBV6-3 to TRBJ2-3; TRBD1 aligns across 7 bases. In germline, CDR1 is MNHEY, CDR2 SVGEGT. This CDR3 region has 19 residues. J gave up 2 bases and V 5 bases, and 19 bases lay outside the gene matches. Here the CDR3 reads CASSPRAFSAGGITDTQYF. CDR3 coding DNA: TGTGCCAGCAGTCCCCGCGCCTTCTCGGCAGGGGGTATCACAGATACGCAGTATTTT.

This clone was detected a few times. One base away lies a much larger clone, so this may be a sequencing read error. The V and J genes are TRBV11-1 and TRBJ2-1; 11 bases are shared with TRBD2. The length of the CDR3 is 17 residues. The germline V gene encodes CDR1 SGHAT and CDR2 FQDESV (reference sequence). J lost 0 bases, V lost 4 bases, and 5 bases had no gene match. The CDR3 nucleotides read TGTGCCAGCAGCTACCCGACTAGCGGGGTCTCCTACAATGAGCAGTTCTTC. As protein: CASSYPTSGVSYNEQFF. Full variable domain (missing parts from reference TRBV11-1 and TRBJ2-1): EAEVAQSPRYKITEKSQAVAFWCDPISGHATLYWYRQILGQGPELLVQFQDESVVDDSQLPKDRFSAERLKGVDSTLKIQPAELGDSAMYLCASSYPTSGVSYNEQFFGPGTRLTVL.

The CDR3 protein is CSASFPGWDNSPLHF. In nucleotides, the CDR3 is TGCAGTGCGTCTTTTCCCGGGTGGGATAATTCACCCCTCCACTTT. This chain joins TRBV20-1 and TRBJ1-6; no clear D. CDR1 and CDR2 from the germline V gene are DFQATT and SNEGSKA (reference sequence). V was cut by 6 bases and J by 5 bases, with 17 bases left in between. This CDR3 has 15 amino acids.

In its sample, this clone was seen many times. The gene calls are TRBV5-1 and TRBJ1-6; a weak D match, TRBD1 (6 bases). From germline, CDR1 is SGHRS and CDR2 YFSETQ. Trimming cost V 4 bases and J 2 bases, with 10 bases left between them. This CDR3 is 15 amino acids long. The CDR3 DNA follows: TGCGCCAGCAGCCCGGACAGCACCTATAATTCACCCCTCCACTTT. This codes for CASSPDSTYNSPLHF. The complete variable domain, with remaining parts taken from reference TRBV5-1 and TRBJ1-6, reads KAGVTQTPRYLIKTRGQQVTLSCSPISGHRSVSWYQQTPGQGLQFLFEYFSETQRNKGNFPGRFSGRQFSNSRSEMNVSTLELGDSALYLCASSPDSTYNSPLHFGNGTRLTVT.

This clone was seen repeatedly, ten times or more. The chain employs TRBV5-1 and TRBJ2-3; TRBD2 matches at 8 bases. The V gene end was trimmed by 5 bases and the J gene end by 4 bases; junction bases not matched to a gene: 6. Germline V gives CDR1 SGHRS, CDR2 YFSETQ. This CDR3 is built from 14 residues. CDR3 amino acids: CASSYGGAPDTQYF. The DNA for the CDR3 is TGCGCCAGCAGTTACGGGGGGGCCCCAGATACGCAGTATTTT.

The chain recombines TRBV25-1 with TRBJ2-5; maybe TRBD1 (5 bases). V lost 8 bases and J lost 12, with 13 bases in between. Germline V gives CDR1 MGHDK, CDR2 SYGVNS. The CDR3 totals 10 residues. The CDR3 DNA reads as TGTGCCAGCGGACAAGAGAACAAGTACTTC. It codes for CASGQENKYF.

Ten or more counts support this clone. CDR3 nucleotide sequence: TGTGCCAGCAGCCCGGGGGAGAGGGGCACTGAAGCTTTCTTT. Protein sequence: CASSPGERGTEAFF. The genes are TRBV13 and TRBJ1-1, with D perhaps matching TRBD1 (5 bases). CDR3 length equals 14 residues. The V end was cut by 5 bases, the J end by 4 bases, with 14 bases between. Germline CDR1 and CDR2: PRHDT and FYEKMQ (reference sequence).

This clone was seen many times. V gene TRBV2 combines with J gene TRBJ2-3, with 9 bases that match TRBD2. This CDR3 is built from 16 residues. With V trimmed by 7 bases and J by 2 bases, 10 bases remained unmatched. Germline assignment: CDR1 SNHLY and CDR2 FYNNEI. CDR3 region: CASNGYSGGPTDTQYF. The CDR3 nucleotides read TGTGCCAGCAATGGATATAGCGGGGGACCCACAGATACGCAGTATTTT.

In its sample, this clone was seen many times. The chain couples TRBV7-9 to TRBJ1-2, with D uncertain. The CDR3 has 14 residues. Trimming left V 1 base short and J 4 bases short, with 10 bases between. In germline, CDR1 is SEHNR, CDR2 FQNEAQ (reference sequence). The CDR3 region is CASSLGNGVYGYTF. In DNA form, the CDR3 reads TGTGCCAGCAGCTTAGGTAACGGAGTCTATGGCTACACCTTC.

This clone was seen at least ten times. This sequence joins TRBV4-1 and TRBJ2-5; tentative D call: TRBD2 (5 bases). Trimming took off 4 bases at V and 5 bases at J, with 11 bases between the two ends. The CDR3 loop spans 13 amino acids. CDR1 is MGHRA, CDR2 YSYEKL, per germline. This CDR3 reads CASSLRAPETQYF. The DNA for the CDR3 is TGCGCCAGCAGCCTGAGGGCCCCGGAGACCCAGTACTTC.

This clone was counted ten times or more. The chain has TRBV10-3 and TRBJ2-1, with D unclear. The germline V and J ends were trimmed by 4 bases and 2 bases, with 12 bases remaining between them. Germline CDR1 ENHRY, CDR2 SYGVKD. CDR3 length: 15 amino acids. The CDR3 DNA reads as TGTGCCATCAGTGGGAGCGCTCGAACCTACAATGAGCAGTTCTTC. As protein: CAISGSARTYNEQFF.

This clone was observed many times. A junction end diverges from the germline sequence, so it may reflect a read error. The chain has TRBV29-1 and TRBJ1-2, with 7 positions matching TRBD1. From germline, CDR1 is SQVTM and CDR2 ANQGSEA. The CDR3 is 17 amino acids. The CDR3 DNA sequence: TGCAGCGCTGAAAACTATTCGGACAGGATCTCTGACTATGGCTACACCTTC. Protein: CSAENYSDRISDYGYTF.

This clone was seen ten or more times. CDR3 sequence: CASSRDFTDTQYF. DNA for the CDR3: TGTGCCAGCTCTCGGGACTTCACAGATACGCAGTATTTT. The rearrangement uses TRBV18 and TRBJ2-3; TRBD2 is a possible D gene (6 bases). The germline gives CDR1 KGHSH, CDR2 LQKENI. Trimming pared 6 bases from V and 2 bases from J, leaving 9 bases between. CDR3 size: 13 residues.

In this sample, this clone turned up many times. V is TRBV18 and J is TRBJ2-5; D is unresolved. Germline lookup yields CDR1 KGHSH and CDR2 LQKENI. V was shortened by 3 bases and J by 5 bases, with 10 bases between the two germline ends. CDR3 length: 13 residues. DNA for the CDR3: TGTGCCAGCTCACCCAGTTTCGGGGAGACCCAGTACTTC. Amino acid sequence: CASSPSFGETQYF.

This clone was seen only a few times. The rearrangement links TRBV28 to TRBJ2-7; D perhaps matches TRBD2 (7 bases). This CDR3 region has 16 residues. Deletions cut 4 bases from V and 3 bases from J, with 19 bases between. Germline V gene data show CDR1 as MDHEN and CDR2 as SYDVKM. The CDR3: CASSSGTHGGIYEQYF. The CDR3 DNA reads as TGTGCCAGCAGTTCAGGGACACACGGGGGGATCTACGAGCAGTACTTC.

The sample holds many counts of this clone. The chain carries TRBV19 and TRBJ2-7; possibly TRBD1 for D (6 bases). The V end was cut by 8 bases, the J end by 2 bases, with 16 bases between. The CDR3 sequence is 14 residues long. Germline CDR1 LNHDA, CDR2 SQIVND (reference sequence). CDR3 sequence reads: CASSKGQGPYEQYF. CDR3 nucleotides: TGTGCCAGTTCCAAGGGGCAGGGGCCCTACGAGCAGTACTTC.

This clone was observed at least ten times. The genes are TRBV19 and TRBJ1-1, with 7 bases aligning to TRBD1. The V gene end was trimmed by 8 bases and the J gene end by 3 bases; junction bases not matched to a gene: 9. The germline V gene encodes CDR1 LNHDA and CDR2 SQIVND (reference sequence). The CDR3 has 14 amino acids. This CDR3 is CASRAQGRDTEAFF. As DNA, the CDR3 is TGTGCCAGTCGTGCACAGGGGAGGGACACTGAAGCTTTCTTT.

This clone was detected ten times or more. The rearrangement joins TRBV6-1 to TRBJ2-7, with 8 bases lining up with TRBD1. Germline trimming cut 5 bases from V and 0 bases from J; bases unmatched to any gene: 6. The CDR3 covers 15 residues. Per germline, CDR1 MNHNS and CDR2 SASEGT. The DNA for the CDR3 is TGTGCCAGCAGTTCCAACAGGGGGTACTCCTACGAGCAGTACTTC. It codes for CASSSNRGYSYEQYF.

This clone appeared many times. V is TRBV20-1 and J is TRBJ2-7, with TRBD1 identical over 10 bases. V was clipped by 1 base and J by 2 bases; unmatched bases: 2. Germline-derived CDR1 and CDR2 are DFQATT and SNEGSKA (reference sequence). This CDR3 comprises 14 residues. This chain's CDR3 is CSARGQGATYEQYF. CDR3 in DNA: TGCAGTGCTAGAGGACAGGGGGCTACCTACGAGCAGTACTTC.

This clone turned up a few times. This chain connects TRBV11-2 to TRBJ2-1, with a weak D call TRBD1 (6 bases). Per the germline V gene, CDR1 is SGHAT and CDR2 is FQNNGV. CDR3 length equals 12 residues. The V gene lost 1 base and the J gene lost 12 bases, with 10 bases spanning the gap. Written as DNA, the CDR3 is TGTGCCAGCAGCTTAGGGGACAAAGCGCAGTTCTTC. Its translation is CASSLGDKAQFF.

At least ten counts were recorded for this clone. The chain couples TRBV6-1 to TRBJ2-3; 10 bases agree with TRBD2. The length of the CDR3 is 16 residues. V lost 7 bases and J lost 3; bases outside the gene matches: 10. Per the germline V gene, CDR1 is MNHNS and CDR2 is SASEGT. This CDR3 reads CASILLAGEWTDTQYF. In DNA, the CDR3 is TGTGCCAGCATCCTCCTAGCGGGAGAATGGACAGATACGCAGTATTTT.

This clone was seen at least ten times. This chain connects TRBV19 to TRBJ1-1, with D possibly being TRBD1 (6 bases). The CDR3 is 14 residues long. Trimming removed 4 bases at V and 4 bases at J, with 13 bases between. The germline gives CDR1 LNHDA, CDR2 SQIVND (reference sequence). This chain's CDR3 is CASSRGARATEAFF. As DNA, the CDR3 is TGTGCCAGTAGTAGGGGGGCCAGGGCCACTGAAGCTTTCTTT.

Of note for this clone: It may be a read error: a sequence one base away is much more abundant. The chain uses TRBV5-4 and TRBJ2-1; 7 bases are shared with TRBD2. The CDR3 consists of 15 residues. Germline CDR1 SGHNT, CDR2 YYREEE (reference sequence). The V segment lost 0 bases and the J segment 8 bases; nucleotides outside the gene matches: 8. The CDR3 sequence: CASSLANGGVDEQFF. CDR3 nucleotide sequence: TGTGCCAGCAGCTTGGCGAATGGGGGGGTCGATGAGCAGTTCTTC.

This clone was counted at least ten times. The chain is built from TRBV9 and TRBJ2-7; no definite D call. Between the trimmed V and J ends, which lost 0 bases and 4 bases, there was a span of 14 bases. CDR1 is SGDLS and CDR2 is YYNGEE in the germline V gene. The CDR3 covers 15 residues. The CDR3 loop is CASSVASGPTYEQYF. CDR3 nucleotide sequence: TGTGCCAGCAGCGTAGCGTCTGGCCCCACGTACGAGCAGTACTTC.

V usage is TRBV20-1 and J usage is TRBJ2-7, with D possibly TRBD1 on 5 matching bases. Trimming pared 6 bases from V and 7 bases from J, leaving 22 bases between. Per the germline V gene, CDR1 is DFQATT and CDR2 is SNEGSKA (reference sequence). CDR3 length: 14 amino acids. As DNA, the CDR3 is TGCAGTGCCCGAATGGACACCAGCTGGGGAGAGCAGTACTTC. Amino acid sequence: CSARMDTSWGEQYF.

There are many counts of this clone. This chain links TRBV20-1 with TRBJ1-4; maybe TRBD1 (6 bases). Per the germline V gene, CDR1 is DFQATT and CDR2 is SNEGSKA (reference sequence). V lost 6 bases and J lost 7, with 12 bases in between. The CDR3 is made up of 12 amino acids. The CDR3 DNA is TGCAGTGCCGCAGGGGTGGGTGAAAAACTGTTTTTT. Translated, it gives CSAAGVGEKLFF.

Here the CDR3 reads CASSNLAGHNTEELFF. Written as DNA, the CDR3 is TGTGCCAGCAGCAACCTAGCGGGGCACAACACAGAGGAGCTGTTTTTT. The chain is built from TRBV11-2 and TRBJ2-2, with 9 bases matching TRBD2. CDR1 and CDR2 (germline): SGHAT, FQNNGV. There are 16 residues in the CDR3. The V segment lost 5 bases and the J segment 10 bases; nucleotides outside the gene matches: 14.

V gene TRBV6-1 combines with J gene TRBJ2-3; possibly TRBD2 for D (6 bases). The CDR3 spans 16 residues. V dropped 8 bases and J dropped 1 base, with 19 bases sitting between them. Germline CDR1 and CDR2: MNHNS and SASEGT. Here the CDR3 DNA reads TGTGCCAGCGCGGCGGGGTTCTATTATCGCACAGATACGCAGTATTTT. It translates to CASAAGFYYRTDTQYF.

This clone was seen repeatedly, ten times or more. This rearrangement joins TRBV6-5 to TRBJ2-2; 9 nucleotides match TRBD1. The length of the CDR3 is 16 residues. From germline, CDR1 is MNHEY and CDR2 SVGAGI. Losses at the gene ends were 3 bases for V and 5 bases for J; bases not matched to a gene: 7. The CDR3 region has the DNA TGTGCCAGCAGTTATGGGACAGGGCCTGCGACCGGGGAGCTGTTTTTT. Translating it yields CASSYGTGPATGELFF.